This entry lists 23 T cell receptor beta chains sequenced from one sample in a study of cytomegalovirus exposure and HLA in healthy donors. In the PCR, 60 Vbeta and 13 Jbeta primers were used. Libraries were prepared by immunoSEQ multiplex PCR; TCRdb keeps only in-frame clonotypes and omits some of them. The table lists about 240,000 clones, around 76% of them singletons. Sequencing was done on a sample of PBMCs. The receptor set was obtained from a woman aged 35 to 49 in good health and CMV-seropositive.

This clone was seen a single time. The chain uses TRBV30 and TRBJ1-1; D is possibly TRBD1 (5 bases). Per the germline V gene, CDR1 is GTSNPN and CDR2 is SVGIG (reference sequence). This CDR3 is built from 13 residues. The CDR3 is CASSETENTEAFF. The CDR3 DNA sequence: TGTGCTTCTTCCGAGACAGAGAACACTGAAGCTTTCTTT. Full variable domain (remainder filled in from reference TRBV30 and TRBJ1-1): SQTIHQWPATLVQPVGSPLSLECTVEGTSNPNLYWYRQAAGRGLQLLFYSVGIGQISSEVPQNLSASRPQDRQFILSSKKLLLSDSGFYLCASSETENTEAFFGQGTRLTVV.

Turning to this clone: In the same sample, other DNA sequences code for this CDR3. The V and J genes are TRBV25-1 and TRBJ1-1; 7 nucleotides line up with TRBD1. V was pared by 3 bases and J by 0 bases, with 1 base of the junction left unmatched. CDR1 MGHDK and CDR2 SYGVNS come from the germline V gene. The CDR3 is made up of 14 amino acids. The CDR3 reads CASSEDRLNTEAFF. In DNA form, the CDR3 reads TGTGCCAGCAGTGAGGACAGGCTGAACACTGAAGCTTTCTTT.

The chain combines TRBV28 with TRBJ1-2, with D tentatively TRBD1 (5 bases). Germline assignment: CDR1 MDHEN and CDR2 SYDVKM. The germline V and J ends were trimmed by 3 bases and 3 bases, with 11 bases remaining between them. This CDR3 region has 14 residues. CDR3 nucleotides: TGTGCCAGCAGTTTCAAGGGGATCGACTATGGCTACACCTTC. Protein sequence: CASSFKGIDYGYTF.

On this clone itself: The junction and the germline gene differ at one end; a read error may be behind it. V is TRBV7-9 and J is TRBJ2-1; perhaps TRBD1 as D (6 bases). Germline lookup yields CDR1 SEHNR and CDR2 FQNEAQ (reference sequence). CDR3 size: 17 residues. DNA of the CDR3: TGTTCCAGCAGCCCCCCGTTGGCCAGGGGCCTGAACAATGAGCAGTTCTTC. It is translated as CSSSPPLARGLNNEQFF.

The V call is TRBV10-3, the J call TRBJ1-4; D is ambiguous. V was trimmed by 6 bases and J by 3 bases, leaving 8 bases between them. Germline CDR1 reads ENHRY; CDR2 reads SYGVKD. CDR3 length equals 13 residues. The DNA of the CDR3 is TGTGCCATCAGCAACGGAGCTAATGAAAAACTGTTTTTT. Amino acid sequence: CAISNGANEKLFF.

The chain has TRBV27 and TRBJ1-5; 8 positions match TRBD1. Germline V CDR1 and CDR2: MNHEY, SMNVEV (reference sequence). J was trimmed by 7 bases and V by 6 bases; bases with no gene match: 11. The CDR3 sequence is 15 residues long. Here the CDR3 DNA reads TGTGCCAGCAGGCCGGGACAGGTTATAACGCAGCCCCAGCATTTT. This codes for CASRPGQVITQPQHF.

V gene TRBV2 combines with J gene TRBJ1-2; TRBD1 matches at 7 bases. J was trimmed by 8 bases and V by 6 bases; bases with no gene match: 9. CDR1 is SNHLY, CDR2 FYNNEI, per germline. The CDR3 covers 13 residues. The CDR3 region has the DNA TGTGCCAGCAGCCACGACAGGGCGAGAGGCTACACCTTC. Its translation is CASSHDRARGYTF.

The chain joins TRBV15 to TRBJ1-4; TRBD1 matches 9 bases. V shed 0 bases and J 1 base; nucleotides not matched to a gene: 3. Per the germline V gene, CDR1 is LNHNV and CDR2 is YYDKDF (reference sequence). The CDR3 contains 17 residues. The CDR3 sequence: CATSRDPDRGTNEKLFF. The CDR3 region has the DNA TGTGCCACCAGCAGAGACCCGGACAGGGGAACTAATGAAAAACTGTTTTTT.

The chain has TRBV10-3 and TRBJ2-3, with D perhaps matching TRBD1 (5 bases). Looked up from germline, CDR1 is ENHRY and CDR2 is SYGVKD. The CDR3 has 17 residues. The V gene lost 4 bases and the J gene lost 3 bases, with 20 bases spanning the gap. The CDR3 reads CAISGVGHNSRTDTQYF. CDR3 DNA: TGTGCCATCAGTGGGGTGGGGCACAATTCCCGAACAGATACGCAGTATTTT.

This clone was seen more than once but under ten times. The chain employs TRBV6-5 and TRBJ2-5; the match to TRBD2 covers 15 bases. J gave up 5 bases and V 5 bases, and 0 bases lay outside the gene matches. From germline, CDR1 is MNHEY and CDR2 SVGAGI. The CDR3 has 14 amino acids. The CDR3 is CASSGLAGGETQYF. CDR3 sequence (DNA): TGTGCCAGCAGTGGACTAGCGGGAGGGGAGACCCAGTACTTC.

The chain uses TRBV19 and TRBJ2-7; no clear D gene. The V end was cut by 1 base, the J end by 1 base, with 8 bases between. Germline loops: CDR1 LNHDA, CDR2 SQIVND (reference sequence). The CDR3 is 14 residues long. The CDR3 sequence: CASSIAPGSYEQYF. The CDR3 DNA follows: TGTGCCAGTAGTATAGCACCAGGTTCCTACGAGCAGTACTTC.

CDR3 in amino acids: CASSEYAGFEQYF. CDR3 nucleotide sequence: TGTGCCAGCAGTGAATATGCAGGCTTCGAGCAGTACTTC. V usage is TRBV25-1 and J usage is TRBJ2-7; D gene ambiguous. This CDR3 has 13 residues. From germline, CDR1 is MGHDK and CDR2 SYGVNS. V was shortened by 0 bases and J by 6 bases, with 9 bases between the two germline ends.

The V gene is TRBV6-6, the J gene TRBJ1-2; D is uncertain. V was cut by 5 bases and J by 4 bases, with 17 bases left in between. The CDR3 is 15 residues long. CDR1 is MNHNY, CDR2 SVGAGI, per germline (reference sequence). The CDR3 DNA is TGTGCCAGCAGTCCCGCCGGGGAACGGAGCTATGGCTACACCTTC. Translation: CASSPAGERSYGYTF.

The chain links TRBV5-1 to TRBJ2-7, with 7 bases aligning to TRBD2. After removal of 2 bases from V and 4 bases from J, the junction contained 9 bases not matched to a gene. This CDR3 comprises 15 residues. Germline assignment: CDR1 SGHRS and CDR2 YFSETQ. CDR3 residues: CASSFQAGTYYEQYF. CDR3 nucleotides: TGCGCCAGCAGCTTCCAAGCGGGGACCTATTACGAGCAGTACTTC.

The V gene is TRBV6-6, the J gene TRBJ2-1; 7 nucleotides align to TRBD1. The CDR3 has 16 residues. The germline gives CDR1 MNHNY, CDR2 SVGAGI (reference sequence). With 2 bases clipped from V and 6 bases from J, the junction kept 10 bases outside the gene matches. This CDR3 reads CASSYRKNTGANEQFF. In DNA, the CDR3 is TGTGCCAGCAGTTACCGGAAAAACACAGGGGCCAATGAGCAGTTCTTC.

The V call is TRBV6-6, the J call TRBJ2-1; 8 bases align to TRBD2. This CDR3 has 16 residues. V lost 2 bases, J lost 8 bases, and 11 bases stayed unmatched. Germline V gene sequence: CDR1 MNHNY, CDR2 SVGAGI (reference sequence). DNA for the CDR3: TGTGCCAGCAGTTACGCGAGCGGGAGTGAATACCATGAGCAGTTCTTC. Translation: CASSYASGSEYHEQFF.

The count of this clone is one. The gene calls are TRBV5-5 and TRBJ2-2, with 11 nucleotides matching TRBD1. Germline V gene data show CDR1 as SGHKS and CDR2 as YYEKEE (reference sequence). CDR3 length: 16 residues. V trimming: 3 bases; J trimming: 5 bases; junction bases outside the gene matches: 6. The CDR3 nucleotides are TGTGCCAGCAGCTCCGGACAGGGGGCGCGGACCGGGGAGCTGTTTTTT. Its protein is CASSSGQGARTGELFF.

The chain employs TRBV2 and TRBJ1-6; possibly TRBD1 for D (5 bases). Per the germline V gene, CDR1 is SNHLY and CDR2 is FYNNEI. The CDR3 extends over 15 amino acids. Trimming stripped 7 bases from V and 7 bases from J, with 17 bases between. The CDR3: CASTLGDTRNSPLHF. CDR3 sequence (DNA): TGTGCCAGCACCCTAGGGGATACGAGAAATTCACCCCTCCACTTT.

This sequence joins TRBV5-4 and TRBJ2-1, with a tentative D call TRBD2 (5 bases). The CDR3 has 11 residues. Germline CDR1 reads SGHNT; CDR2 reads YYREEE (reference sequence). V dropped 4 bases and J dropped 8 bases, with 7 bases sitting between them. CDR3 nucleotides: TGTGCCAGCAGCACTAGTTATGAGCAGTTCTTC. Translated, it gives CASSTSYEQFF.

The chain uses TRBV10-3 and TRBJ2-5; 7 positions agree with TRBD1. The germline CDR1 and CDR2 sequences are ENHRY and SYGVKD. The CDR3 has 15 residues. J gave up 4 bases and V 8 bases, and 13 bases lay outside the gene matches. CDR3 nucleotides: TGTGCCATCCGACAGACAGGGATTTTGGGAGAGACCCAGTACTTC. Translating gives CAIRQTGILGETQYF.

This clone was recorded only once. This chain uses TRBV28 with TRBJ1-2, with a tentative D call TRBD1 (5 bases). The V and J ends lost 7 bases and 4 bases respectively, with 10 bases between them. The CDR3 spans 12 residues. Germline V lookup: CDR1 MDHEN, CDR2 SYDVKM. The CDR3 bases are TGTGCCAGCAATAGACAGTTCTATGGCTACACCTTC. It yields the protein CASNRQFYGYTF.

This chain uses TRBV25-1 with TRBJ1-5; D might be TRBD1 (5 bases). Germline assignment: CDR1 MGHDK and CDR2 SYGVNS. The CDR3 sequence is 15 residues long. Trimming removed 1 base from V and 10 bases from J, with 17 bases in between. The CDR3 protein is CASSEFDGLGGPQHF. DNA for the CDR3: TGTGCCAGCAGTGAATTCGACGGCCTCGGGGGACCCCAGCATTTT.

CDR3 nucleotides: TGTGCCTGGAACCCGGACAGGGTGAGCTATGGCTACACCTTC. This sequence encodes CAWNPDRVSYGYTF. The chain has TRBV30 and TRBJ1-2, with 8 bases matching TRBD1. Germline-derived CDR1 and CDR2 are GTSNPN and SVGIG (reference sequence). With 4 bases clipped from V and 4 bases from J, the junction kept 8 bases outside the gene matches. The CDR3 length is 14 residues.